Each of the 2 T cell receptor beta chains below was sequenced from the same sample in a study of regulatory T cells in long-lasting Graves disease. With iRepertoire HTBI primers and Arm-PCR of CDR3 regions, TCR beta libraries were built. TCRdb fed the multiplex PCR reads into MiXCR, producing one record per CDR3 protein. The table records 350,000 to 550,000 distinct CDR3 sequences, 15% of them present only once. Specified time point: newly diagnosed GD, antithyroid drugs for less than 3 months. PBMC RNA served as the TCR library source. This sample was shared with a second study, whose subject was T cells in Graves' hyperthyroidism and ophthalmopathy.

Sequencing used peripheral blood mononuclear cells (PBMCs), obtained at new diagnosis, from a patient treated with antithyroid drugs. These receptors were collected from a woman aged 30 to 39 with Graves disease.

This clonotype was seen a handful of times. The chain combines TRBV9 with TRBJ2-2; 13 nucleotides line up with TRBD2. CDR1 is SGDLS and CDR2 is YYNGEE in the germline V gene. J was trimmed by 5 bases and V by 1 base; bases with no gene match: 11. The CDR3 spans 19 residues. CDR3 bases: TGTGCCAGCAGCGTACTCGGTACTAGCGGGAGGGATAGGACCGGGGAGCTGTTTTTT. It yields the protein CASSVLGTSGRDRTGELFF.

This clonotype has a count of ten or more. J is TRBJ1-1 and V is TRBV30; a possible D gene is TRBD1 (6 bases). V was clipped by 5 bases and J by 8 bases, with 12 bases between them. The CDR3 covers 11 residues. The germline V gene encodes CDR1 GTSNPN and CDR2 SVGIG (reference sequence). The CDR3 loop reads CAWGVGGEAFF. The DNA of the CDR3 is TGTGCCTGGGGCGTAGGGGGGGAAGCTTTCTTT.